The clone carrying this T cell receptor beta chain was seen many times. Antigen specificity is unknown. The CDR3 end falls 3 residues outside the read, so it is completed with the germline J gene. Measured with immunoSEQ multiplex PCR; TCRdb has only the in-frame clones, and not every one. This sample shows about 81,000 clones and no singletons; approximately 0.8% rests with the ten largest. This specimen belongs to a study of T cell clonality in common variable immunodeficiency. The study's findings and limits: Repertoire-complication correlations in CVID were limited by patient heterogeneity.

This CDR3 has 15 amino acids. V lost 3 bases and J lost 0, with 11 bases in between. Germline assignment: CDR1 SGHNT and CDR2 YYREEE (reference sequence). The clonotype was recovered from a person between 18 and 69 years old in good health. V usage is TRBV5-4 and J usage is TRBJ2-3; the D gene is possibly TRBD1 (6 bases). What was sequenced was peripheral blood mononuclear cells. CDR3 amino acids: CASSSHRASTDTQYF. CDR3 DNA, as far as it was read: TGTGCCAGCAGCTCCCACAGGGCTAGCACAGATACG.